This entry concerns a single T cell receptor beta chain. Its antigen remains unidentified. Donor samples were obtained from healthy Caucasian individuals from Russia, aged 6 to 90. The V and J ends lost 6 bases and 1 base respectively, with 16 bases between them. Germline CDR1 reads SNHLY; CDR2 reads FYNNEI. The CDR3 has 15 residues. The record originates from a study of blood T cells in healthy people across ages. Points from the study as a whole: Possibly, changes in expanded clonotypes were confounded because donor CMV status was unknown. Older individuals had lower TCR beta diversity per million T cells (the decline was roughly linear).

Sample-barcoded 5' priming and a J-beta primer mix drove a second PCR of roughly 6 to 12 cycles. A tag from a template-switch adaptor with 12 random nucleotides marked each cDNA molecule. TCRdb reprocessed the 5' RACE reads with MiXCR, giving one entry per CDR3 protein. The profile shows about 640,000 distinct CDR3 sequences, approximately 50% of them singletons. This rearrangement joins TRBV2 to TRBJ2-7, with a weak D call TRBD1 (6 bases). This TCR came from a man aged 55 to 70 in good health. The source material was blood. CDR3 region: CASRKGHGISYEQYF. DNA for the CDR3: TGTGCCAGCAGAAAGGGACATGGGATTTCCTACGAGCAGTACTTC.